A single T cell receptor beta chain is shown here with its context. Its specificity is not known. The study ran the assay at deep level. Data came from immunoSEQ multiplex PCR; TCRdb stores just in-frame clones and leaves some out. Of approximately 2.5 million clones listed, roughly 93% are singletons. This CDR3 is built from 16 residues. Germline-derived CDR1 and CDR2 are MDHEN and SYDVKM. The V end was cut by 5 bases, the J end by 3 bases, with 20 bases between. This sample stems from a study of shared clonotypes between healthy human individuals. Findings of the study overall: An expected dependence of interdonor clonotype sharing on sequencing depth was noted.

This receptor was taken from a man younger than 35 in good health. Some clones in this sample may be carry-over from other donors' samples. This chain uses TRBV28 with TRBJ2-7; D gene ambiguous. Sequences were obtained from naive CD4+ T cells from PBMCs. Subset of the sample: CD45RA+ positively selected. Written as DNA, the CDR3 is TGTGCCAGCAGTGCCAGTTTTGGAGACAAAATCTACGAGCAGTACTTC. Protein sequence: CASSASFGDKIYEQYF.